The entry below describes one T cell receptor (beta chain). The sample comes from a study of glioma-infiltrating T cells after dendritic cell vaccination. Whole-study context: The vaccine used monocyte-derived dendritic cells pulsed overnight with autologous tumor lysate.

The primer mix had 60 V beta and 13 J beta primers. TCRdb's table, derived via immunoSEQ multiplex PCR, lists solely in-frame clones and lacks some. The repertoire holds roughly 100,000 clones, with roughly four fifths as singletons. Blood PBMC samples: pre-vaccination, two weeks post third vaccination, and at tumor progression. CDR3 size: 17 residues. Trimming shortened V by 7 bases and J by 7 bases, and 23 bases separated the two germline ends. Germline CDR1 WSHSY, CDR2 SAAADI. The rearrangement links TRBV10-2 to TRBJ1-6; TRBD1 might be the D (6 bases). The clonotype originates from a human donor with glioblastoma. Sequenced here: blood, sampled before dendritic cell vaccination. CDR3 residues: CASTQMGIQGWNSPLHF. The CDR3 region has the DNA TGCGCCAGCACCCAAATGGGGATACAGGGTTGGAATTCACCCCTCCACTTT.